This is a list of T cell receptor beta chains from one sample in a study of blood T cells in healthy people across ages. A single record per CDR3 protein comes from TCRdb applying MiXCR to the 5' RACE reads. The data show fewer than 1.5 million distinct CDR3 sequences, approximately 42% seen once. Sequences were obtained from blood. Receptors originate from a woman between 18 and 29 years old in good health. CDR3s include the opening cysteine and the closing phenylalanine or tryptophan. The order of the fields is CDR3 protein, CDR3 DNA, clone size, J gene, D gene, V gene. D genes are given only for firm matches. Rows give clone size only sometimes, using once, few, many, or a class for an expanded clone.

CDR3 protein: CASSWDLAQETQYF
CDR3 DNA: TGTGCCAGCAGCTGGGACTTAGCGCAAGAGACCCAGTACTTC
clone size: .
J gene: TRBJ2-5
D gene: .
V gene: TRBV11-3

CDR3 protein: CASSDGQGADFNYGYTF
CDR3 DNA: TGTGCCAGCAGTGACGGACAGGGGGCGGATTTTAACTATGGCTACACCTTC
clone size: .
J gene: TRBJ1-2
D gene: TRBD1
V gene: TRBV6-1

CDR3 protein: CASSAGTSLYATDTQYF
CDR3 DNA: TGTGCCAGCAGTGCCGGGACTAGCTTATATGCAACAGATACGCAGTATTTT
clone size: .
J gene: TRBJ2-3
D gene: TRBD2
V gene: TRBV6-1

CDR3 protein: CASSRTQGGGSYEQYF
CDR3 DNA: TGTGCCAGCAGCCGAACCCAGGGTGGGGGATCCTACGAGCAGTACTTC
clone size: few
J gene: TRBJ2-7
D gene: .
V gene: TRBV6-2/TRBV6-3

CDR3 protein: CASSYSAGGLYNEQYF
CDR3 DNA: TGTGCCAGCAGTTACTCAGCCGGGGGGCTGTACAATGAGCAGTACTTC
clone size: .
J gene: TRBJ2-7
D gene: .
V gene: TRBV6-5

CDR3 protein: CASKGSRNTGELFF
CDR3 DNA: TGTGCCAGCAAGGGGAGTAGGAACACCGGGGAGCTGTTTTTT
clone size: .
J gene: TRBJ2-2
D gene: .
V gene: TRBV2

CDR3 protein: CASRYGQGITGELFF
CDR3 DNA: TGTGCCAGCCGATACGGACAGGGGATTACCGGGGAGCTGTTTTTT
clone size: few
J gene: TRBJ2-2
D gene: TRBD1
V gene: TRBV11-2

CDR3 protein: CASSLSKGGGAYEQYF
CDR3 DNA: TGTGCCAGCAGCTTATCGAAGGGCGGGGGGGCCTACGAGCAGTACTTC
clone size: few
J gene: TRBJ2-7
D gene: TRBD2
V gene: TRBV7-9

CDR3 protein: CAISGTGLADKQETQYF
CDR3 DNA: TGTGCCATCAGTGGGACGGGACTAGCGGACAAACAAGAGACCCAGTACTTC
clone size: .
J gene: TRBJ2-5
D gene: TRBD2
V gene: TRBV10-3

CDR3 protein: CASSFMGLAGVAGEFF
CDR3 DNA: TGTGCCAGCAGCTTTATGGGACTAGCGGGAGTTGCTGGGGAGTTCTTC
clone size: .
J gene: TRBJ2-1
D gene: TRBD2
V gene: TRBV5-5

CDR3 protein: CAISESTAGEIGEQYF
CDR3 DNA: TGTGCCATCAGTGAGTCAACAGCGGGGGAAATCGGTGAGCAGTACTTC
clone size: .
J gene: TRBJ2-5
D gene: TRBD2
V gene: TRBV10-3

CDR3 protein: CASSPGSGATYEQYF
CDR3 DNA: TGTGCCAGCAGTCCCGGTAGCGGGGCCACCTACGAGCAGTACTTC
clone size: few
J gene: TRBJ2-7
D gene: TRBD2
V gene: TRBV12-3/TRBV12-4

CDR3 protein: CASSYDGSDTQYF
CDR3 DNA: TGTGCCAGCAGTTACGACGGTTCAGATACGCAGTATTTT
clone size: .
J gene: TRBJ2-3
D gene: .
V gene: TRBV6-5

CDR3 protein: CASSLPRQGVREQYF
CDR3 DNA: TGTGCCAGCAGTCTACCAAGACAGGGGGTTCGCGAGCAGTACTTC
clone size: few
J gene: TRBJ2-7
D gene: TRBD1
V gene: TRBV12-3/TRBV12-4

CDR3 protein: CASSVPGLGYTF
CDR3 DNA: TGTGCCAGCAGCGTCCCGGGTCTTGGCTACACCTTC
clone size: .
J gene: TRBJ1-2
D gene: .
V gene: TRBV9

CDR3 protein: CSVEGGGNIQYF
CDR3 DNA: TGCAGCGTTGAGGGGGGTGGCAACATTCAGTACTTC
clone size: .
J gene: TRBJ2-4
D gene: .
V gene: TRBV29-1

CDR3 protein: CASRPSEYDEQFF
CDR3 DNA: TGTGCCAGTCGACCCTCGGAGTACGATGAGCAGTTCTTC
clone size: few
J gene: TRBJ2-1
D gene: .
V gene: TRBV6-6

CDR3 protein: CASSQVLRQITDTQYF
CDR3 DNA: TGTGCCAGCAGCCAAGTACTCAGACAAATCACAGATACGCAGTATTTT
clone size: few
J gene: TRBJ2-3
D gene: .
V gene: TRBV14

CDR3 protein: CSARGRAGVDTQYF
CDR3 DNA: TGCAGTGCTAGAGGACGAGCGGGGGTGGATACGCAGTATTTT
clone size: .
J gene: TRBJ2-3
D gene: TRBD2
V gene: TRBV20-1

CDR3 protein: CASSYSQGVEQYF
CDR3 DNA: TGTGCCAGCAGTTACAGTCAGGGGGTTGAGCAGTACTTC
clone size: .
J gene: TRBJ2-7
D gene: TRBD1
V gene: TRBV6-5

CDR3 protein: CASSERTSGDYEQYF
CDR3 DNA: TGCGCCAGCAGTGAGAGGACTAGCGGGGACTACGAGCAGTACTTC
clone size: few
J gene: TRBJ2-7
D gene: TRBD2
V gene: TRBV10-2

CDR3 protein: CAICYKIDLVTDTQYF
CDR3 DNA: TGTGCCATCTGTTACAAAATAGACCTAGTCACAGATACGCAGTATTTT
clone size: .
J gene: TRBJ2-3
D gene: .
V gene: TRBV10-3

CDR3 protein: CASGPGTFPDEQFF
CDR3 DNA: TGTGCCAGCGGGCCGGGGACATTTCCCGATGAGCAGTTCTTC
clone size: .
J gene: TRBJ2-1
D gene: .
V gene: TRBV2

CDR3 protein: CASSPIGVSAGEVTQYF
CDR3 DNA: TGCGCCAGCAGCCCAATCGGAGTTAGTGCGGGGGAGGTTACGCAGTATTTT
clone size: .
J gene: TRBJ2-3
D gene: TRBD2
V gene: TRBV4-1

CDR3 protein: CATSAGQLYGYTF
CDR3 DNA: TGTGCCACCAGTGCCGGACAGCTCTATGGCTACACCTTC
clone size: few
J gene: TRBJ1-2
D gene: .
V gene: TRBV24-1

CDR3 protein: CASSSSGGSGGELFF
CDR3 DNA: TGTGCCAGCAGTTCCAGCGGGGGGTCGGGCGGGGAGCTGTTTTTT
clone size: .
J gene: TRBJ2-2
D gene: TRBD2
V gene: TRBV12-3/TRBV12-4

CDR3 protein: CASSPRQAGKLFF
CDR3 DNA: TGCGCCAGCAGCCCTCGACAGGCCGGGAAGCTGTTTTTT
clone size: .
J gene: TRBJ2-2
D gene: .
V gene: TRBV5-1

CDR3 protein: CASSHSWTGSTNEKLFF
CDR3 DNA: TGCGCCAGCAGCCATTCCTGGACAGGATCAACTAATGAAAAACTGTTTTTT
clone size: few
J gene: TRBJ1-4
D gene: TRBD1
V gene: TRBV4-1

CDR3 protein: CASSRRQGGRPHGYTF
CDR3 DNA: TGTGCCAGCAGCCGGAGGCAGGGGGGCCGCCCTCATGGCTACACCTTC
clone size: .
J gene: TRBJ1-2
D gene: TRBD1
V gene: TRBV3-1

CDR3 protein: CASSYARTDTQYF
CDR3 DNA: TGTGCCAGCAGTTACGCCCGAACAGATACGCAGTATTTT
clone size: .
J gene: TRBJ2-3
D gene: .
V gene: TRBV6-2/TRBV6-3

CDR3 protein: CASSSNTGNTGELFF
CDR3 DNA: TGTGCCAGCAGCTCCAATACAGGGAACACCGGGGAGCTGTTTTTT
clone size: few
J gene: TRBJ2-2
D gene: .
V gene: TRBV11-1

CDR3 protein: CASSSAGTRGGEQFF
CDR3 DNA: TGTGCCAGCAGTTCAGCGGGCACAAGGGGAGGTGAGCAGTTCTTC
clone size: few
J gene: TRBJ2-1
D gene: .
V gene: TRBV28

CDR3 protein: CASSPPDGPRGEKLFF
CDR3 DNA: TGTGCCAGCAGTCCCCCCGACGGCCCGCGGGGTGAAAAACTGTTTTTT
clone size: .
J gene: TRBJ1-4
D gene: .
V gene: TRBV12-3/TRBV12-4

CDR3 protein: CASSPTPGLADPKNIQYF
CDR3 DNA: TGTGCCAGCAGCCCGACACCGGGACTAGCGGACCCAAAAAACATTCAGTACTTC
clone size: .
J gene: TRBJ2-4
D gene: TRBD2
V gene: TRBV4-2

CDR3 protein: CASSATSGSTNEQYF
CDR3 DNA: TGTGCCAGCAGCGCGACTAGCGGGAGTACCAATGAGCAGTACTTC
clone size: .
J gene: TRBJ2-5
D gene: TRBD2
V gene: TRBV7-7

CDR3 protein: CSALSPAGRPSTDTQYF
CDR3 DNA: TGCAGTGCCCTTTCCCCTGCCGGGAGGCCTAGCACAGATACGCAGTATTTT
clone size: .
J gene: TRBJ2-3
D gene: TRBD2
V gene: TRBV20-1

CDR3 protein: CASSLARAGQETQYF
CDR3 DNA: TGTGCCAGCAGCTTAGCTAGAGCGGGCCAAGAGACCCAGTACTTC
clone size: .
J gene: TRBJ2-5
D gene: .
V gene: TRBV7-2

CDR3 protein: CASSPGFMNTEAFF
CDR3 DNA: TGTGCCAGCAGTCCCGGGTTCATGAACACTGAAGCTTTCTTT
clone size: .
J gene: TRBJ1-1
D gene: .
V gene: TRBV11-2

CDR3 protein: CAISWSGAGRTDTQYF
CDR3 DNA: TGTGCCATCAGTTGGTCCGGGGCGGGACGTACAGATACGCAGTATTTT
clone size: few
J gene: TRBJ2-3
D gene: .
V gene: TRBV10-3

CDR3 protein: CASSLLEDEAFF
CDR3 DNA: TGTGCCAGCAGCCTGCTGGAGGATGAAGCTTTCTTT
clone size: .
J gene: TRBJ1-1
D gene: .
V gene: TRBV7-6

CDR3 protein: CAISGDSYNEQFF
CDR3 DNA: TGTGCCATCAGTGGGGACAGTTACAATGAGCAGTTCTTC
clone size: few
J gene: TRBJ2-1
D gene: TRBD1
V gene: TRBV10-3

CDR3 protein: CASSLEGGGNTIYF
CDR3 DNA: TGCGCCAGCAGCCTGGAGGGTGGTGGAAACACCATATATTTT
clone size: few
J gene: TRBJ1-3
D gene: .
V gene: TRBV4-1

CDR3 protein: CASSLWDGYGYTF
CDR3 DNA: TGTGCCAGCAGCTTGTGGGACGGCTATGGCTACACCTTC
clone size: .
J gene: TRBJ1-2
D gene: .
V gene: TRBV7-2

CDR3 protein: CSAPRQGRNEQYF
CDR3 DNA: TGCAGTGCTCCAAGGCAGGGGAGGAATGAGCAGTACTTC
clone size: .
J gene: TRBJ2-7
D gene: .
V gene: TRBV20-1

CDR3 protein: CSARPGLEADTQFF
CDR3 DNA: TGCAGTGCTCGACCGGGACTAGAGGCAGATACGCAGTTCTTC
clone size: .
J gene: TRBJ2-1
D gene: TRBD2
V gene: TRBV20-1

CDR3 protein: CASSYGGTGTGANVLTF
CDR3 DNA: TGTGCCAGCAGTTACGGCGGGACAGGGACTGGGGCTAACGTCCTGACTTTC
clone size: .
J gene: TRBJ2-6
D gene: TRBD1
V gene: TRBV6-2/TRBV6-3

CDR3 protein: CASSRESQETQYF
CDR3 DNA: TGTGCCAGCAGTCGGGAATCCCAAGAGACCCAGTACTTC
clone size: .
J gene: TRBJ2-5
D gene: .
V gene: TRBV12-3/TRBV12-4

CDR3 protein: CASSLPPDGNLGEQYF
CDR3 DNA: TGTGCCAGCAGTTTACCCCCGGACGGGAACCTGGGTGAGCAGTACTTC
clone size: few
J gene: TRBJ2-7
D gene: .
V gene: TRBV28